These T cell receptor beta chains were read from a single sample in a study of shared clonotypes between healthy human individuals. This table comes from immunoSEQ multiplex PCR, and its TCRdb copy is limited to in-frame clones, with some not included. Among about 490,000 clones listed, around 80% were seen once. Sequencing was done on a sample of PBMCs. These receptors came from a woman aged 40 to 50 in good health. Some clones in this sample may be carry-over from other donors' samples. Each CDR3 is given with its conserved first and last residue. The D gene is left open where the match is weak. Not every row has a clone size; where given, it reads once, few, many or a size class.

V gene	D gene	J gene	clone size	CDR3 protein	CDR3 DNA
TRBV11-1	TRBD1	TRBJ2-7	NA	CASSLGTGLYEQYF	TGTGCCAGCAGCTTAGGGACAGGTCTCTACGAGCAGTACTTC
TRBV5-4	NA	TRBJ1-1	NA	CASSWPQQGNTEAFF	TGTGCCAGCAGCTGGCCCCAACAGGGGAACACTGAAGCTTTCTTT
TRBV7-3	TRBD1	TRBJ2-5	few	CASSSRGQGAWETQYF	TGTGCCAGCAGCTCACGCGGACAGGGGGCATGGGAGACCCAGTACTTC
TRBV5-6	NA	TRBJ2-7	NA	CASSKGDRAYEQYF	TGTGCCAGCAGCAAAGGGGACCGGGCCTACGAGCAGTACTTC
TRBV5-1	NA	TRBJ1-1	few	CASRDGQPGTEAFF	TGCGCCAGCAGGGACGGACAACCGGGGACTGAAGCTTTCTTT
TRBV10-1	NA	TRBJ1-1	once	CASSESGAHTEAFF	TGCGCCAGCAGTGAGTCCGGGGCCCACACTGAAGCTTTCTTT
TRBV11-2	TRBD2	TRBJ2-1	NA	CASSLVLAAYNEQFF	TGTGCCAGCAGCTTAGTGCTAGCGGCCTACAATGAGCAGTTCTTC
TRBV19	TRBD1	TRBJ2-5	once	CASSASGQGDRETQYF	TGTGCCAGTAGTGCGTCGGGACAGGGGGATCGAGAGACCCAGTACTTC
TRBV10-1	TRBD2	TRBJ2-1	once	CASSDSGVSNEQFF	TGCGCCAGCAGTGATAGCGGGGTCAGCAATGAGCAGTTCTTC
TRBV15	TRBD1	TRBJ1-2	few	CATSRDRGDGYTF	TGTGCCACCAGCAGGGACAGGGGCGATGGCTACACCTTC
TRBV6-5	TRBD2	TRBJ2-5	NA	CASRLAGGPAETQYF	TGTGCCAGCAGGCTAGCGGGAGGGCCCGCGGAGACCCAGTACTTC
TRBV6-6	TRBD1	TRBJ1-1	NA	CASRFPGGAGTEAFF	TGTGCCAGCAGGTTTCCAGGGGGCGCAGGCACTGAAGCTTTCTTT
TRBV5-1	TRBD1	TRBJ1-2	NA	CATGQGYDYTF	TGCGCCACGGGACAGGGGTATGACTACACCTTC
TRBV6-1	NA	TRBJ1-4	NA	CASSEMGNTNEKLFF	TGTGCCAGCAGTGAAATGGGTAACACTAATGAAAAACTGTTTTTT
TRBV6-5	TRBD2	TRBJ2-7	NA	CATKGRAGGANEQYF	TGTGCCACCAAGGGTCGGGCGGGAGGGGCCAACGAGCAGTACTTC
TRBV2	NA	TRBJ1-5	NA	CASSTGAQPQHF	TGTGCCAGCAGTACAGGCGCTCAGCCCCAGCATTTT
TRBV25-1	TRBD1	TRBJ1-4	NA	CASSAGQGREKLFF	TGTGCCAGCAGTGCGGGACAGGGTCGTGAAAAACTGTTTTTT
TRBV27	TRBD2	TRBJ2-1	NA	CASSLSGTSGRAGDNEQFF	TGTGCCAGCAGTTTATCGGGGACTAGCGGGAGGGCCGGGGACAATGAGCAGTTCTTC
TRBV10-3	NA	TRBJ2-1	NA	CAIRRQGVLQNEQFF	TGTGCCATCAGGCGACAAGGAGTGTTACAGAATGAGCAGTTCTTC
TRBV5-4	TRBD2	TRBJ2-2	NA	CASSAGVAGGLTGELFF	TGTGCCAGCAGCGCCGGCGTAGCGGGAGGTCTCACCGGGGAGCTGTTTTTT
TRBV5-4	NA	TRBJ1-2	once	CASSLDRQGNMYGYTF	TGTGCCAGCAGCTTGGACCGCCAGGGGAATATGTATGGCTACACCTTC
TRBV7-3	TRBD1	TRBJ2-3	NA	CASSLSGQGADTQYF	TGTGCCAGCAGCTTAAGTGGACAGGGGGCCGATACGCAGTATTTT
TRBV28	TRBD1	TRBJ1-2	once	CASSFQGADSYGYTF	TGTGCCAGCAGTTTCCAGGGGGCAGATAGCTATGGCTACACCTTC
TRBV30	NA	TRBJ2-7	once	CAWSSGREQYF	TGTGCCTGGAGTTCAGGGCGCGAGCAGTACTTC
TRBV11-1	TRBD2	TRBJ2-7	medium-sized	CASSLAVTSSYEQYF	TGTGCCAGCAGCTTAGCAGTGACTAGCAGCTACGAGCAGTACTTC
TRBV11-2	NA	TRBJ1-1	NA	CASSLGQANTEAFF	TGTGCCAGCAGCTTGGGACAAGCGAACACTGAAGCTTTCTTT
TRBV11-2	TRBD2	TRBJ2-1	NA	CASSLAIGLAVSDEQFF	TGTGCCAGCAGCTTAGCGATTGGACTAGCGGTCTCAGATGAGCAGTTCTTC
TRBV7-3	TRBD2	TRBJ2-2	once	CASSARTSGRGTGELFF	TGTGCCAGCAGCGCACGGACTAGCGGGAGAGGCACCGGGGAGCTGTTTTTT
TRBV7-9	NA	TRBJ1-1	NA	CASSLAAQTEAFF	TGTGCCAGCAGCTTAGCGGCCCAAACTGAAGCTTTCTTT
TRBV7-2	NA	TRBJ2-5	NA	CASSLGRNRGTQYF	TGTGCCAGCAGCTTAGGACGCAACCGGGGGACCCAGTACTTC
TRBV12-2	NA	TRBJ2-3	NA	CASRSRDFLDTQYF	TGTGCAAGTCGCAGCCGGGACTTCTTGGATACGCAGTATTTT
TRBV9	TRBD2	TRBJ2-7	NA	CASSPGLGAHEQYF	TGTGCCAGCAGCCCGGGACTAGGGGCCCACGAGCAGTACTTC
TRBV25-1	NA	TRBJ1-1	NA	CASSADREINTEAFF	TGTGCCAGCAGTGCGGACCGAGAAATCAACACTGAAGCTTTCTTT
TRBV28	TRBD2	TRBJ2-2	NA	CASRLAANTGELFF	TGTGCCAGCAGACTAGCGGCGAACACCGGGGAGCTGTTTTTT
TRBV28	NA	TRBJ2-7	NA	CASSPPRHAYEQYF	TGTGCCAGCAGTCCCCCCCGCCACGCCTACGAGCAGTACTTC
TRBV5-5	NA	TRBJ2-6	NA	CASSLVQGSGANVLTF	TGTGCCAGCAGCTTGGTGCAGGGTTCTGGGGCCAACGTCCTGACTTTC
TRBV10-3	NA	TRBJ1-2	NA	CASYQKGVYGYTF	TGTGCCTCCTACCAGAAGGGAGTGTATGGCTACACCTTC
TRBV28	NA	TRBJ2-7	NA	CASSTPAESAYEQYF	TGTGCCAGCAGTACCCCAGCGGAGTCGGCCTACGAGCAGTACTTC
TRBV19	TRBD1	TRBJ2-7	NA	CASSSRTGTDYEQYF	TGTGCCAGTAGTTCCCGGACAGGCACGGACTACGAGCAGTACTTC
TRBV11-1	NA	TRBJ1-5	NA	CASSLDGTLDQPQHF	TGTGCCAGCAGCTTAGATGGGACCCTCGATCAGCCCCAGCATTTT
TRBV5-1	NA	TRBJ2-5	NA	CASERSGTFQETQYF	TGCGCCAGCGAAAGGTCCGGGACTTTCCAAGAGACCCAGTACTTC
TRBV4-3	NA	TRBJ1-5	NA	CASSQELTGEPQHF	TGCGCCAGCAGCCAAGAACTAACGGGAGAGCCCCAGCATTTT
TRBV5-4	TRBD2	TRBJ2-7	NA	CASSLGPSGRAPTYEQYF	TGTGCCAGCAGCTTGGGTCCTAGCGGGAGGGCCCCGACCTACGAGCAGTACTTC
TRBV4-1	NA	TRBJ1-2	NA	CASSQEAARANYGYTF	TGCGCCAGCAGCCAAGAGGCCGCCAGGGCTAACTATGGCTACACCTTC
TRBV18	NA	TRBJ2-2	NA	CASSPGRGQNLSNTGELFF	TGTGCCAGCTCACCAGGGAGAGGACAGAACTTATCGAACACCGGGGAGCTGTTTTTT
TRBV21-1	NA	TRBJ1-3	NA	CASSDRDRVNTIYF	TGTGCCAGCAGCGACCGGGACAGGGTAAACACCATATATTTT
TRBV30	NA	TRBJ2-7	NA	CAWTQGRPYEQYF	TGTGCCTGGACACAGGGGAGGCCCTACGAGCAGTACTTC
TRBV28	NA	TRBJ1-5	NA	CASSLGRAQPQHF	TGTGCCAGCAGTTTGGGCCGGGCCCAGCCCCAGCATTTT
TRBV5-1	NA	TRBJ2-7	NA	CASRARDALISYEQYF	TGCGCCAGCAGGGCCCGGGACGCGCTAATTTCCTACGAGCAGTACTTC
TRBV4-1	NA	TRBJ2-1	NA	CASSRQVILNEQFF	TGCGCCAGCAGCCGACAGGTGATCCTAAATGAGCAGTTCTTC
TRBV5-5	NA	TRBJ2-2	NA	CASRPNTGELFF	TGTGCCAGCCGACCGAACACCGGGGAGCTGTTTTTT
TRBV7-8	TRBD2	TRBJ2-1	NA	CASSEAPEGLETHEQFF	TGTGCCAGCAGCGAGGCCCCCGAGGGACTAGAGACCCATGAGCAGTTCTTC
TRBV28	NA	TRBJ2-7	NA	CASSLYGSGYEQYF	TGTGCCAGCAGTCTATACGGGAGTGGTTACGAGCAGTACTTC
TRBV6-4	TRBD2	TRBJ2-3	NA	CASSDEAGGPDTQYF	TGTGCCAGCAGTGACGAGGCGGGAGGGCCAGATACGCAGTATTTT
TRBV14	NA	TRBJ1-2	NA	CASRGRGFGGHTF	TGTGCCAGCAGGGGCAGGGGCTTCGGCGGCCACACCTTC
TRBV11-2	NA	TRBJ2-3	NA	CASSPRGGRSTDTQYF	TGTGCCAGCAGCCCTCGGGGAGGCAGGAGCACAGATACGCAGTATTTT
TRBV5-4	NA	TRBJ2-7	NA	CASSQRPTEQYF	TGTGCCAGCAGCCAAAGACCTACCGAGCAGTACTTC
TRBV7-2	NA	TRBJ1-4	NA	CASSLGQHILNEKLFF	TGTGCCAGCAGCTTAGGTCAACATATTTTAAATGAAAAACTGTTTTTT
TRBV7-8	TRBD1	TRBJ2-5	NA	CASSLRTGNFLTQMVQYF	TGTGCCAGCAGCTTGCGGACAGGGAATTTCCTAACCCAAATGGTACAGTACTTC